The rows below give T cell receptor beta chains drawn from one sample of a study of blood T cell repertoires in COVID-19. The assay was immunoSEQ multiplex PCR, and TCRdb's table has in-frame clones only and misses some. The table records about 140,000 clones, over 80% of them present only once. The sequenced sample was PBMCs or T cells enriched from blood (not recorded which). Receptor source: a man between 60 and 70 years old who had recovered from COVID-19. Each CDR3 is given with its conserved first and last residue. Fields, in order: J gene, clone size, D gene, V gene, CDR3 DNA, CDR3 protein. The D gene is left open where the match is weak. Clone size, where shown, is once, few, many, or a class for clones that have expanded.

>TRBJ2-7|.|TRBD2|TRBV7-9
TGTGCCAGCAGCTTAGAGCGGGGGGCCTCCTACGAGCAGTACTTC
CASSLERGASYEQYF
>TRBJ1-5|.|.|TRBV19
TGTGCCAGTAGTTTCGGAAGCGGAAATCAGCCCCAGCATTTT
CASSFGSGNQPQHF
>TRBJ2-1|.|.|TRBV7-9
TGTGCCAGCACCGAGATAGGGGTCAATGAGCAGTTCTTC
CASTEIGVNEQFF
>TRBJ2-1|.|.|TRBV2
TGTGCCAGCAGTAAGGACTATTCCTACAATGAGCAGTTCTTC
CASSKDYSYNEQFF
>TRBJ1-5|few|.|TRBV28
TGTGCCAGCAGGACGGGTCTCCTTAGTAGCAATCAGCCCCAGCATTTT
CASRTGLLSSNQPQHF
>TRBJ2-3|.|.|TRBV5-4
TGTGCCAGCAGATTCAAGCGGGGCACAGATACGCAGTATTTT
CASRFKRGTDTQYF
>TRBJ1-1|.|.|TRBV2
TGTGCCAGCAGTTCAGGGCTGCTCAGGGCGAACACTGAAGCTTTCTTT
CASSSGLLRANTEAFF
>TRBJ1-2|.|.|TRBV19
TGTGCCAGTACCCAGCAGGGCCTAAACGGGGGCTATGGCTACACCTTC
CASTQQGLNGGYGYTF
>TRBJ2-2|.|TRBD2|TRBV28
TGTGCCAGCAGTATCAGAGCGGGGGCAACCGGGGAGCTGTTTTTT
CASSIRAGATGELFF
>TRBJ2-1|.|.|TRBV4-1
TGCGCCAGCAGTCCCCAGGGCTCCTACAATGAGCAGTTCTTC
CASSPQGSYNEQFF
>TRBJ2-7|.|.|TRBV30
TGTGCCTGGAGTGTACTAGCATACGAGCAGTACTTC
CAWSVLAYEQYF
>TRBJ1-1|.|TRBD1|TRBV10-3
TGTGCCATCAGTGAGGCCAGGGGGAACACTAAAGCTTTCTTT
CAISEARGNTKAFF
>TRBJ2-1|.|TRBD2|TRBV19
TGTGCCAGTGTTACCAATAGCGGGAGGGCAGTTGAGCAGTTCTTC
CASVTNSGRAVEQFF
>TRBJ1-1|.|TRBD1|TRBV18
TGTGCCAGCTCGCAGGACAGGGGCGAAGGAGGTTTCTTT
CASSQDRGEGGFF
>TRBJ2-3|once|TRBD2|TRBV5-6
TGTGCCAGCAGCTGGGAGGTAGCTAGCGGGGGGGCGAATACGCAGTATTTT
CASSWEVASGGANTQYF
>TRBJ1-5|.|.|TRBV28
TGTGCCAGCACCCCCGGCGGCACCAATCAGCCCCAGCATTTT
CASTPGGTNQPQHF
>TRBJ2-2|.|TRBD2|TRBV9
TGTGCCAGCAGCGTAGCGGGGCTAGCGGGGGGGCCGGTCATCGGGGAGCTGTTTTTT
CASSVAGLAGGPVIGELFF
>TRBJ2-7|.|TRBD2|TRBV3-1/TRBV3-2
TGTGCCAGCAGCCAAGGAGCTAGCGGCTACGAGCAGTACTTC
CASSQGASGYEQYF
>TRBJ1-2|.|.|TRBV5-6
TGTGCCAGCAGCTTAACAGAGAATGGCTACACCTTC
CASSLTENGYTF
>TRBJ2-4|.|.|TRBV2
TGTGCCAGCACGAGTGGCAAAAACATTCAGTACTTC
CASTSGKNIQYF
>TRBJ2-6|.|.|TRBV6-4
TGTGCCAGCAGTGAAGGTCCACGGGAGCGGAGCTCTGGGGCCAACGTCCTGACTTTC
CASSEGPRERSSGANVLTF
>TRBJ2-2|.|.|TRBV24-1
TGTGCCACCAGTGACCCTCCTGCCGGGGAGCTGTTTTTT
CATSDPPAGELFF
>TRBJ1-6|.|.|TRBV4-1
TGCGCCAGCAGCCGACTCACTGGAAGAGTGTCACCCCTCCACTTT
CASSRLTGRVSPLHF
>TRBJ2-3|.|TRBD2|TRBV5-1
TGCGCCAGCAGCCTAGGACTAGCGGGGGGGACCACAGATACGCAGTATTTT
CASSLGLAGGTTDTQYF
>TRBJ2-7|.|TRBD2|TRBV29-1
TGCAGCGTTGAAGAGGGAGGGGCCTACGAGCAGTACTTC
CSVEEGGAYEQYF
>TRBJ2-1|.|TRBD1|TRBV30
TGTGCCTGGAGTGTACAAGGGGGCGATGAGCAGTTCTTC
CAWSVQGGDEQFF
>TRBJ1-2|.|.|TRBV7-9
TGTGCCAGCAGCTCCAGGCAGGGTGACTATGGCTACACCTTC
CASSSRQGDYGYTF
>TRBJ1-1|.|.|TRBV5-8
TGTGCCAGCAGCCATAGGTTGGGGGGTTTAGCTTTCTTT
CASSHRLGGLAFF
>TRBJ1-1|.|.|TRBV12-3/TRBV12-4
TGTGCCAGCAGTTGGGGGGACACTGAAGCTTTCTTT
CASSWGDTEAFF
>TRBJ2-7|.|.|TRBV11-2
TGTGCCAGCAGCTTAGCCGGCGGCCGGTACGAGCAGTACTTC
CASSLAGGRYEQYF
>TRBJ2-7|.|.|TRBV9
TGTGCCAGCAGCGTAGGGGCGGGTAGTCTGGATGAGGAGCAGTACTTC
CASSVGAGSLDEEQYF
>TRBJ2-7|.|TRBD1|TRBV28
TGTGCCAGCAGTTTAGAGGGGACAGGGGGCGAGCAGTACTTC
CASSLEGTGGEQYF
>TRBJ2-1|once|TRBD2|TRBV18
TGTGCCAGCTCACCTCGGACTAGCGAGTACAATGAGCAGTTCTTC
CASSPRTSEYNEQFF
>TRBJ1-1|.|TRBD1|TRBV3-1/TRBV3-2
TGTGCCAGCAGCTACAGGGGGTTTCGAGCTTTCTTT
CASSYRGFRAFF
>TRBJ2-1|.|.|TRBV7-2
TGTGCCAGCAGCTTAGGCAGGATCAATGAGCAGTTCTTC
CASSLGRINEQFF
>TRBJ1-1|.|.|TRBV28
TGTGCCAGCAGTTTAACAGAAGGGGTGACTGAAGCTTTCTTT
CASSLTEGVTEAFF
>TRBJ1-1|.|TRBD1|TRBV2
TGTGCCAGCAGGACCACAGGGGGGAGCACTGAAGCTTTCTTT
CASRTTGGSTEAFF
>TRBJ2-3|.|.|TRBV23-1
TGCGCCAGCACCGGGACAAAGGCCGGACCAGATACGCAGTATTTT
CASTGTKAGPDTQYF
>TRBJ2-7|.|TRBD1|TRBV14
TGTGCCAGCAGCCAAGGACAGGGGTGGCAAAACGAGCAGTACTTC
CASSQGQGWQNEQYF
>TRBJ1-2|few|.|TRBV27
TGTGCCAGCAGTCTCCAACGGGGGGGCACTAACTATGGCTACACCTTC
CASSLQRGGTNYGYTF
>TRBJ2-2|.|TRBD1|TRBV5-1
TGCGCCAGCAGCTTGAGGGGGCAAGTTGGGACCGGGGAGCTGTTTTTT
CASSLRGQVGTGELFF
>TRBJ2-1|once|.|TRBV28
TGTGCCAGCAGTCGTAGCTTCTTCGGGGTTCGGGAGCAGTTCTTC
CASSRSFFGVREQFF
>TRBJ2-4|.|TRBD1|TRBV6-5
TGTGCCACCGACAGGGGGAACATTCAGTACTTC
CATDRGNIQYF
>TRBJ1-6|.|TRBD1|TRBV3-1/TRBV3-2
TGTGCCAGCACCCGAACAGGGGGCCAGTCACCCCTCCACTTT
CASTRTGGQSPLHF
>TRBJ2-2|.|TRBD2|TRBV28
TGTGCCAGCAGACCTACTAGCGGGGGGAACACCGGGGAGCTGTTTTTT
CASRPTSGGNTGELFF
>TRBJ2-3|.|TRBD2|TRBV6-1
TGTGCCAGCAGTGATCGGAGCGGGGGGCCAGATACGCAGTATTTT
CASSDRSGGPDTQYF
>TRBJ2-1|once|.|TRBV7-9
TGTGCCAGCAGCTTAGTAGTTGAGCAGTTCTTC
CASSLVVEQFF
>TRBJ2-1|.|.|TRBV6-5
TGTGCCAGCACTCCGGACTATTACAATGAGCAGTTCTTC
CASTPDYYNEQFF
>TRBJ2-2|.|.|TRBV6-5
TGTGCCAGCAGTACCTCGCTAGGGAACACCGGGGAGCTGTTTTTT
CASSTSLGNTGELFF